This TCR beta chain was recovered during a study of Tregs in tolerant kidney transplant recipients. Across the study: Sorting used antibodies to exclude donor cells. Study-wide results and limits: Validation in larger populations is needed because few patients were studied. Tregs expanded with activated donor B cells seemed most donor-specific.

Sequenced by immunoSEQ multiplex PCR; TCRdb stores in-frame clones only, minus some. The sample holds some 20,000 clones, 65% seen once. This clone was found a few times. Its antigen remains unidentified. With 5 bases removed from V and 5 bases from J, the gap between germline ends came to 10 bases. CDR3 length equals 12 residues. Per the germline V gene, CDR1 is SGHAT and CDR2 is FQNNGV. The V call is TRBV11-2, the J call TRBJ2-7, with a tentative D call TRBD2 (5 bases). Sequenced input: Tregs from blood cultured with allogeneic cells. This sequence was found in a human donor in good health. This CDR3 is CASSPNGDEQYF. In nucleotides, the CDR3 is TGTGCCAGCAGCCCCAACGGGGACGAGCAGTACTTC.